This record looks at one T cell receptor (beta chain) sequence and its context. The antigen remains undetermined. The junction departs from germline at one end; a sequencing error may be responsible. The sample is drawn from a study of CD8+CD57+ T cells in acquired aplastic anemia. Study context: DNA recovered from sorted CD4+ and CD8+ cells had a mean of roughly 3 ug. Study-level findings and limits: Found in both controls and patients were approximately 30 CD8+ CDR3 sequences. Levels of CD8+ Simpson's diversity were not significantly distinct in patients versus controls.

Germline-derived CDR1 and CDR2 are WSHSY and SAAADI. There are 15 residues in the CDR3. TCR beta VDJ and CDR3 profiles were obtained from a genomic DNA template. TCRdb itself ran the reads through MiXCR, one entry per CDR3 protein. The sample has around 200,000 distinct CDR3 sequences, almost 50% seen once. Patients chosen for sequencing had shown CD8+CD57+ cell expansion by flow cytometry. A severe acquired aplastic anemia diagnosis applied to all patients. The TCR sequence derives from a human donor with aplastic anemia. The sample taken for sequencing was sorted CD4+, CD8+, or CD8+CD57+ T cells (not recorded which) from PBMCs. The chain links TRBV10-2 to TRBJ1-5; D gene ambiguous. Here the CDR3 DNA reads TGTGCCAGCAGGTGGGAGGCCCCATCCTATCAGCCCCAGCATTTT. It codes for CASRWEAPSYQPQHF.